This passage covers 16 T cell receptor beta chains from one sample sequenced in a study of CD8 T cells in ankylosing spondylitis. Their cognate antigens are unknown. Study-level points and caveats: Seemingly distinctive of ankylosing spondylitis blood was a TCR beta motif formed by eight highly homologous variants.

In TCRdb, the 5' RACE reads were re-called with MiXCR into one record per CDR3 protein. The data hold 450,000 or so distinct CDR3 sequences, with more than 25% observed a single time. Sequencing used blood, either unsorted or a sorted T cell fraction (not recorded which). These receptors were collected from a male donor with ankylosing spondylitis.

This clonotype was counted only a few times. This chain links TRBV20-1 with TRBJ1-1; a possible D gene is TRBD1 (6 bases). The V end was cut by 0 bases, the J end by 4 bases, with 12 bases between. This CDR3 comprises 14 residues. Germline CDR1 DFQATT, CDR2 SNEGSKA (reference sequence). As DNA, the CDR3 is TGCAGTGCTAGAGATCTTGGAGGGGGCACTGAAGCTTTCTTT. This gives the protein CSARDLGGGTEAFF.

This clonotype has just a few counts. J is TRBJ1-1 and V is TRBV7-9; possible D gene TRBD1, 6 bases. This CDR3 contains 14 residues. The germline V and J ends were trimmed by 4 bases and 3 bases, with 12 bases remaining between them. CDR1 and CDR2 (germline): SEHNR, FQNEAQ (reference sequence). The CDR3 DNA follows: TGTGCCAGCAGCTCACAGGGTTCGGACACTGAAGCTTTCTTT. Protein product: CASSSQGSDTEAFF.

The chain is built from TRBV29-1 and TRBJ2-2, with D hard to call. Germline-derived CDR1 and CDR2 are SQVTM and ANQGSEA. V shed 5 bases and J shed 6 bases, with 7 bases lying between them. The CDR3 contains 11 residues. The CDR3, as DNA: TGCAGCGTTTCCGCCCCCGGGGAGCTGTTTTTT. Translating it yields CSVSAPGELFF.

This clonotype came up a few times. The gene calls are TRBV18 and TRBJ1-1; tentatively, D is TRBD1 (6 bases). Trimming cost V 7 bases and J 1 base, with 10 bases left between them. CDR3 length equals 13 residues. Germline CDR1 and CDR2: KGHSH and LQKENI. The CDR3 nucleotides are TGTGCCAGCTATCGGACAGAGAACACTGAAGCTTTCTTT. Translating gives CASYRTENTEAFF.

This clonotype was seen a handful of times. The chain employs TRBV5-1 and TRBJ2-3, with 7 bases identical to TRBD1. The CDR3 is made up of 14 amino acids. Germline V lookup: CDR1 SGHRS, CDR2 YFSETQ. After removal of 4 bases from V and 2 bases from J, the junction contained 4 bases not matched to a gene. In DNA form, the CDR3 reads TGCGCCAGCAGCCGGGACAGCTTCACAGATACGCAGTATTTT. Protein: CASSRDSFTDTQYF.

The chain recombines TRBV7-8 with TRBJ2-2; D perhaps matches TRBD2 (5 bases). Trimming took off 4 bases at V and 6 bases at J, with 21 bases between the two ends. In germline, CDR1 is SGHVS, CDR2 FQNEAQ. The CDR3 totals 17 residues. Written as DNA, the CDR3 is TGTGCCAGCAGCTCAAACACCGGGATGACGGGCCCCGGGGAGCTGTTTTTT. It translates to CASSSNTGMTGPGELFF.

This clonotype was observed a few times. This chain links TRBV5-1 with TRBJ1-2; TRBD1 is a possible D gene (5 bases). This CDR3 has 14 amino acids. V lost 8 bases and J lost 0, with 14 bases in between. The germline CDR1 and CDR2 sequences are SGHRS and YFSETQ. The CDR3 reads CASNRDGSNYGYTF. CDR3 nucleotides: TGCGCCAGTAACCGGGACGGATCTAACTATGGCTACACCTTC.

The chain carries TRBV2 and TRBJ2-1, with D perhaps matching TRBD1 or TRBD2 (6 bases each). V lost 8 bases and J lost 9, with 14 bases in between. This CDR3 has 12 residues. The V gene's germline CDR1 is SNHLY and CDR2 FYNNEI. Here the CDR3 DNA reads TGTGCCAGCGATAATGGAGGGGGTGAGCAGTTCTTC. It translates to CASDNGGGEQFF.

The chain carries TRBV27 and TRBJ2-7, with 9 nucleotides matching TRBD2. This CDR3 region has 14 residues. CDR1 MNHEY and CDR2 SMNVEV come from the germline V gene (reference sequence). V shed 5 bases and J 2 bases; nucleotides not matched to a gene: 4. CDR3 protein: CASSPVAGAYEQYV. As DNA, the CDR3 is TGTGCCAGCAGTCCGGTAGCGGGGGCCTACGAGCAGTACGTC.

The sample holds a few counts of this clonotype. This sequence joins TRBV20-1 and TRBJ2-1; 7 bases map to TRBD2. The CDR3 runs 13 residues. V lost 2 bases, J lost 7 bases, and 5 bases stayed unmatched. CDR1 and CDR2 (germline): DFQATT, SNEGSKA (reference sequence). The CDR3 bases are TGCAGTGCTAGACCCGGGACTATTAATGAGCAGTTCTTC. Its translation is CSARPGTINEQFF.

The chain carries TRBV25-1 and TRBJ2-3; 11 nucleotides align to TRBD2. Unmatched junction bases numbered 10, after V lost 3 bases and J lost 8 bases. This CDR3 has 16 amino acids. In germline, CDR1 is MGHDK, CDR2 SYGVNS. The CDR3 DNA is TGTGCCAGCAGTGATACTCTAGCGGGAGGAGCCAGTACGCAGTATTTT. This encodes CASSDTLAGGASTQYF.

This rearrangement joins TRBV29-1 to TRBJ2-7, with D possibly matching TRBD2 (5 bases). The CDR3 is made up of 14 amino acids. The germline gives CDR1 SQVTM, CDR2 ANQGSEA. V dropped 3 bases and J dropped 1 base, with 13 bases sitting between them. This chain's CDR3 is CSVEQSGGSYEQYF. DNA of the CDR3: TGCAGCGTTGAGCAAAGCGGAGGTTCCTACGAGCAGTACTTC.

This clonotype was seen a few times. V and J are TRBV29-1 and TRBJ2-1; D ambiguous. In germline, CDR1 is SQVTM, CDR2 ANQGSEA. The CDR3 contains 15 residues. The V gene lost 5 bases and the J gene lost 5 bases, with 19 bases spanning the gap. The CDR3 loop reads CSVSHGAAWDNEQFF. The CDR3 nucleotides are TGCAGCGTTTCCCACGGTGCAGCGTGGGACAATGAGCAGTTCTTC.

V usage is TRBV14 and J usage is TRBJ2-1, with TRBD2 identical over 9 bases. The trim removed 1 base at V and 4 bases at J, leaving 2 bases unmatched. Germline loops: CDR1 SGHDN, CDR2 FVKESK. The CDR3 sequence is 15 residues long. DNA of the CDR3: TGTGCCAGCAGCCAAGGGACTAGCGAGTACAATGAGCAGTTCTTC. Amino acid sequence: CASSQGTSEYNEQFF.

This clonotype has a count of ten or more. V and J are TRBV5-6 and TRBJ1-4, with 9 bases matching TRBD1. With 3 bases clipped from V and 7 bases from J, the junction kept 10 bases outside the gene matches. Germline CDR1 reads SGHDT; CDR2 reads YYEEEE. The CDR3 extends over 16 amino acids. The CDR3 loop reads CASSSRPGQGPEKLFF. The CDR3 DNA reads TGTGCCAGCAGCTCGCGACCGGGACAGGGTCCTGAAAAACTGTTTTTT.

This clonotype was counted a few times. The chain is built from TRBV4-1 and TRBJ1-2, with 8 bases that match TRBD1. The CDR3 consists of 15 residues. Germline-derived CDR1 and CDR2 are MGHRA and YSYEKL. V was pared by 1 base and J by 3 bases, with 4 bases of the junction left unmatched. The chain's CDR3 is CASSQGAGQDYGYTF. The CDR3 nucleotides read TGCGCCAGCAGCCAAGGTGCGGGACAGGACTATGGCTACACCTTC.